The 21 T cell receptor beta chains in this list originate from one sample, sequenced in a study of vaccination and CD4 T cells after COVID-19. No cognate antigen is known for these TCRs. Once obtained from cultured CD4+ T cells, the DNA was sequenced using the Oncomine TCR Beta short-read assay. One entry per CDR3 protein, called by TCRdb with MiXCR from the PCR reads. The table lists roughly 4,700 distinct CDR3 sequences, roughly 60% of them singletons. The treatment here: approximately nine-day PBMC culture with coronavirus spike peptide pools or control peptides (ViraFEST assay). Sample: CD4+ T cells from blood, cultured in vitro. These receptors all stem from a human donor who had recovered from COVID-19.

The chain combines TRBV6-1 with TRBJ1-6; D remains unclear. Per the germline V gene, CDR1 is MNHNS and CDR2 is SASEGT. The V end was cut by 6 bases, the J end by 10 bases, with 16 bases between. This CDR3 contains 14 residues. CDR3 bases: TGTGCCAGCAGCAACGGGGTGTTTACCTCACCCCTCCACTTT. Translation gives CASSNGVFTSPLHF.

This clonotype was detected only a few times. V gene TRBV20-1 combines with J gene TRBJ1-2, with D perhaps TRBD1 (6 bases). This CDR3 is 13 amino acids long. Germline CDR1 and CDR2: DFQATT and SNEGSKA (reference sequence). V gave up 3 bases and J gave up 8 bases, with 16 bases separating them. DNA of the CDR3: TGCAGTGCTAGCGATCCGGGGGCGAGGGGCTACACCTTC. This sequence encodes CSASDPGARGYTF.

This clonotype has just a few counts. The J gene is TRBJ1-5, the V gene TRBV7-8; D is undetermined. With 10 bases removed from V and 9 bases from J, the gap between germline ends came to 10 bases. The CDR3 runs 10 residues. CDR1 is SGHVS, CDR2 FQNEAQ, per germline. The DNA for the CDR3 is TGTGCCACGTACTTAGGGCCCCAGCATTTT. This encodes CATYLGPQHF.

This clonotype occurred a few times. The chain joins TRBV20-1 to TRBJ2-5; D possibly corresponds to TRBD2 (5 bases). The CDR3 contains 13 residues. CDR1 and CDR2 (germline): DFQATT, SNEGSKA (reference sequence). V was pared by 4 bases and J by 1 base, with 10 bases between. As DNA, the CDR3 is TGCAGTGCTATGGCGGGTCCCCAAGAGACCCAGTACTTC. Its protein is CSAMAGPQETQYF.

The chain employs TRBV15 and TRBJ1-1; the D is unclear. Germline CDR1 LNHNV, CDR2 YYDKDF (reference sequence). Trimming left V 0 bases short and J 8 bases short, with 7 bases between. CDR3 length: 12 residues. Here the CDR3 reads CATSRDWIEAFF. The DNA of the CDR3 is TGTGCCACCAGCAGAGATTGGATAGAAGCTTTCTTT.

The chain recombines TRBV7-9 with TRBJ1-1; D not resolved. The CDR3 has 10 residues. In germline, CDR1 is SEHNR, CDR2 FQNEAQ (reference sequence). Trimming took 6 bases from V and 11 from J, leaving 10 bases between them. The DNA for the CDR3 is TGTGCCAGCAGTTTAATGGGCGCTTTCTTT. It encodes CASSLMGAFF.

The V and J genes are TRBV7-2 and TRBJ1-5, with unresolved D. Trimming pared 3 bases from V and 5 bases from J, leaving 5 bases between. Germline V gene data show CDR1 as SGHTA and CDR2 as FQGNSA. CDR3 size: 12 residues. DNA for the CDR3: TGTGCCAGCAGCTTCCCTTATCAGCCCCAGCATTTT. Its translation is CASSFPYQPQHF.

This rearrangement joins TRBV20-1 to TRBJ2-7, with 8 nucleotides matching TRBD2. The CDR3 has 13 residues. V dropped 3 bases and J dropped 3; count of bases not matched to a gene: 4. Germline V gene sequence: CDR1 DFQATT, CDR2 SNEGSKA (reference sequence). CDR3 protein: CSASGGGIYEQYF. CDR3 nucleotide sequence: TGCAGTGCTAGCGGGGGGGGTATCTACGAGCAGTACTTC.

CDR3 in amino acids: CATSDTGIGNYGYTF. In nucleotides, the CDR3 is TGTGCCACCAGTGACACAGGGATCGGTAACTATGGCTACACCTTC. The V gene is TRBV24-1, the J gene TRBJ1-2; TRBD1 might be the D (6 bases). The germline V gene has CDR1 KGHDR and CDR2 SFDVKD. This CDR3 comprises 15 residues. The V end was cut by 4 bases, the J end by 1 base, with 12 bases between.

This chain uses TRBV7-9 with TRBJ1-2, with 7 bases lining up with TRBD1. V was pared by 5 bases and J by 4 bases, with 7 bases of the junction left unmatched. The CDR3 sequence is 14 residues long. Germline V lookup: CDR1 SEHNR, CDR2 FQNEAQ (reference sequence). The CDR3 sequence is CASSIMRGPYGYTF. The CDR3 region has the DNA TGTGCCAGCAGCATTATGAGGGGGCCCTATGGCTACACCTTC.

The genes are TRBV25-1 and TRBJ1-2; TRBD1 agrees at 8 bases. The CDR3 is made up of 13 amino acids. Trimming took 6 bases from V and 8 from J; bases not matched to a gene: 8. Looked up from germline, CDR1 is MGHDK and CDR2 is SYGVNS. CDR3 in DNA: TGTGCCAGCAGCGAGCAGGGGGCGGTAGGCTACACCTTC. Translation gives CASSEQGAVGYTF.

The rearrangement joins TRBV20-1 to TRBJ2-7, with TRBD2 matching over 12 bases. Trimming took 3 bases from V and 6 from J; bases not matched to a gene: 9. Germline V lookup: CDR1 DFQATT, CDR2 SNEGSKA (reference sequence). This CDR3 comprises 15 residues. This CDR3 is CSARGRLAGATEQYF. Written as DNA, the CDR3 is TGCAGTGCTAGGGGAAGACTAGCGGGGGCAACCGAGCAGTACTTC.

V is TRBV20-1 and J is TRBJ1-5, with D unclear. The CDR3 runs 14 residues. Trimming pared 6 bases from V and 5 bases from J, leaving 17 bases between. In germline, CDR1 is DFQATT, CDR2 SNEGSKA (reference sequence). CDR3 in amino acids: CSAPSGSNYQPQHF. The DNA of the CDR3 is TGCAGTGCCCCCTCGGGGTCCAATTATCAGCCCCAGCATTTT.

The chain recombines TRBV7-2 with TRBJ1-1; D ambiguous. Trimming cost V 8 bases and J 0 bases, with 19 bases left between them. CDR1 and CDR2 from the germline V gene are SGHTA and FQGNSA. The CDR3 covers 16 residues. The CDR3 sequence is CASGQRGALVNTEAFF. DNA of the CDR3: TGTGCCAGCGGGCAACGCGGTGCGCTCGTGAACACTGAAGCTTTCTTT.

The gene calls are TRBV20-1 and TRBJ2-7; 8 bases align to TRBD1. The length of the CDR3 is 15 residues. Germline V gene data show CDR1 as DFQATT and CDR2 as SNEGSKA (reference sequence). V lost 0 bases to trimming and J lost 3 bases; unmatched junction nucleotides: 7. The CDR3: CSARDGQGISYEQYF. The DNA for the CDR3 is TGCAGTGCTAGAGATGGACAGGGAATAAGCTACGAGCAGTACTTC.

There are a few counts of this clonotype. J is TRBJ1-1 and V is TRBV6-4, with TRBD1 as a possible D gene (6 bases). Germline CDR1 and CDR2: MRHNA and SNTAGT. Trimming cost V 6 bases and J 5 bases, with 16 bases left between them. CDR3 size: 14 residues. The CDR3 DNA follows: TGTGCCAGCAGCCCACAGGGCGGACGGACTGAAGCTTTCTTT. As protein: CASSPQGGRTEAFF.

The genes are TRBV20-1 and TRBJ2-5, with 11 bases lining up with TRBD2. V lost 6 bases, J lost 0 bases, and 6 bases stayed unmatched. Germline values: CDR1 DFQATT, CDR2 SNEGSKA (reference sequence). This CDR3 has 15 amino acids. The CDR3 loop reads CSASPSGGYQETQYF. CDR3 nucleotides: TGCAGTGCGTCCCCTAGCGGGGGGTACCAAGAGACCCAGTACTTC.

This clonotype showed up just a few times. The chain links TRBV20-1 to TRBJ1-5; D gene ambiguous. Germline V lookup: CDR1 DFQATT, CDR2 SNEGSKA (reference sequence). The CDR3 covers 11 residues. V gave up 3 bases and J gave up 6 bases, with 6 bases separating them. In DNA, the CDR3 is TGCAGTGCTAGTGTGGGTCAGCCCCAGCATTTT. Translation gives CSASVGQPQHF.

CDR3 protein: CASSPTQGAEAFF. As DNA, the CDR3 is TGTGCCAGCAGCCCAACCCAGGGGGCTGAAGCTTTCTTT. The chain recombines TRBV7-9 with TRBJ1-1; TRBD1 aligns across 7 bases. The CDR3 consists of 13 residues. V dropped 5 bases and J dropped 6; count of bases not matched to a gene: 6. The germline CDR1 and CDR2 sequences are SEHNR and FQNEAQ (reference sequence). Drawing the rest from reference TRBV7-9 and TRBJ1-1, the complete variable domain is DTGVSQNPRHKITKRGQNVTFRCDPISEHNRLYWYRQTLGQGPEFLTYFQNEAQLEKSRLLSDRFSAERPKGSFSTLEIQRTEQGDSAMYLCASSPTQGAEAFFGQGTRLTVV.

The chain couples TRBV6-2 or TRBV6-3 to TRBJ1-5, with unresolved D. Looked up from germline, CDR1 is MNHEY and CDR2 is SVGEGT. The V end lost 2 bases, the J end lost 4 bases, and 6 bases lay between the germline ends. There are 13 residues in the CDR3. CDR3 region: CASSYPGNQPQHF. The CDR3 DNA is TGTGCCAGCAGTTACCCTGGTAATCAGCCCCAGCATTTT.

The V call is TRBV10-3, the J call TRBJ1-6, with D possibly being TRBD1 (5 bases). The V gene's germline CDR1 is ENHRY and CDR2 SYGVKD. The V gene lost 1 base and the J gene lost 6 bases, with 13 bases spanning the gap. This CDR3 region has 16 residues. CDR3 region: CAISEFRTRVNSPLHF. CDR3 DNA sequence: TGTGCCATCAGTGAGTTTAGGACAAGGGTTAATTCACCCCTCCACTTT.